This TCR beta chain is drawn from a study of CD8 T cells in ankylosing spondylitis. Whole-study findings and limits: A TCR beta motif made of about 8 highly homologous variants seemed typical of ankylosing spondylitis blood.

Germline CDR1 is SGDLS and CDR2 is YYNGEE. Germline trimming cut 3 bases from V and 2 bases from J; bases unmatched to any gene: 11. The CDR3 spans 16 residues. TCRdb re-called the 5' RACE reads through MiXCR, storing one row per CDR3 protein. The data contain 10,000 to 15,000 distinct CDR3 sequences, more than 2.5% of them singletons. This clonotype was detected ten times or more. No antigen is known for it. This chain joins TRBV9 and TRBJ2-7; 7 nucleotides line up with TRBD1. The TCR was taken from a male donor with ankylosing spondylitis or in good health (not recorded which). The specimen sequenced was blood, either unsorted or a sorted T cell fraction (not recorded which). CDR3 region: CASSERDTGAAYEQYF. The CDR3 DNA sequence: TGTGCCAGCAGCGAGAGGGATACAGGGGCCGCCTACGAGCAGTACTTC.